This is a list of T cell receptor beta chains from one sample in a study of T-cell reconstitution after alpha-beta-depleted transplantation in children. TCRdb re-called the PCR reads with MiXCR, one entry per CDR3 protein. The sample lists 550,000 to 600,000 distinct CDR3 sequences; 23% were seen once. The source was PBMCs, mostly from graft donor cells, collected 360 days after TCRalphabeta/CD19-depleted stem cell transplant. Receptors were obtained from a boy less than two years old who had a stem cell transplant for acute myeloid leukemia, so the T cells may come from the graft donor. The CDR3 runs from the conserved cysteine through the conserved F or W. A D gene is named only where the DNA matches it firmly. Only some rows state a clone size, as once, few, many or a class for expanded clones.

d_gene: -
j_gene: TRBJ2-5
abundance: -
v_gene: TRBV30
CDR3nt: TGTGCCTGGACCAAACAGTCAGGGATGGAGACCCAGTACTTC
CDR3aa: CAWTKQSGMETQYF

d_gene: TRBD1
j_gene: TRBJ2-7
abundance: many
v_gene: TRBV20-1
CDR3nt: TGCAGTGCTCCCGGACAGGGACGTGGTCCGGAGTACTTC
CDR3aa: CSAPGQGRGPEYF

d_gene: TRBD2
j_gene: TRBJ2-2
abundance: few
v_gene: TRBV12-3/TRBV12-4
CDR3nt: TGTGCCAGCATACAGCGGGGGGGCACCGGGGAGCTGTTTTTT
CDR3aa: CASIQRGGTGELFF

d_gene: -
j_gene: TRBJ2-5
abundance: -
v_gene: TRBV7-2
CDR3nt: TGTGCCAGCAGCTTTCGGGAGTACCAAGAGACCCAGTACTTC
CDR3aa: CASSFREYQETQYF

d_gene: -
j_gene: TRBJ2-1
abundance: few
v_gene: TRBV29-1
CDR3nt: TGCAGCGTTGGGAGGGGCTCCTCTTACAATGAGCAGTTCTTC
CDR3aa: CSVGRGSSYNEQFF

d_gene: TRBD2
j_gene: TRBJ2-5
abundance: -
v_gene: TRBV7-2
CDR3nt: TGTGCCAGCAGCCCTCGAGCGGGGGGATACCAAGAGACCCAGTACTTC
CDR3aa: CASSPRAGGYQETQYF

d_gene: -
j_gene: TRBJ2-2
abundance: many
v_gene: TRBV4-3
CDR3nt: TGCGCCAGCAGCCAAGTGTTTTCGGGCCTCACATACACCGGGGAGCTGTTTTTT
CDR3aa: CASSQVFSGLTYTGELFF

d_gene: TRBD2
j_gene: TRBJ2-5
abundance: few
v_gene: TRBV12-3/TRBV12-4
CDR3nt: TGTGCCAGCAGTTTGGGCGGGGGGCCGGAGACCCAGTACTTC
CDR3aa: CASSLGGGPETQYF

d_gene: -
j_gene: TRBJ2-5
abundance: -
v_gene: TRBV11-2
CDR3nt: TGTGCCAGCAGCTTATGGTTCGGAATGCGGGGCCAAGAGACCCAGTACTTC
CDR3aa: CASSLWFGMRGQETQYF

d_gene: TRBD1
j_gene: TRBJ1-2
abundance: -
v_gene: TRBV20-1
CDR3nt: TGCAGTTGGACAGGGAACAACTATGGCTACACCTTC
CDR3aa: CSWTGNNYGYTF

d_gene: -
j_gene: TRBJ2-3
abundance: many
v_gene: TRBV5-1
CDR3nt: TGCGCCAGCAGCTTGACTCCCACAAAACCAGATACGCAGTATTTT
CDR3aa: CASSLTPTKPDTQYF

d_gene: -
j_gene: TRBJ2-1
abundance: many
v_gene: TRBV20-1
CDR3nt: TGCAGTGCCGGCCAGGGGGTGGCAGCGGGGGCATCCTACAATGAGCAGTTCTTC
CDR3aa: CSAGQGVAAGASYNEQFF

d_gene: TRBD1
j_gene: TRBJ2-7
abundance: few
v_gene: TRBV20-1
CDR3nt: TGCAGTGCCCTGGGGACAGGGTTTTACGAGCAGTACTTC
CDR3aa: CSALGTGFYEQYF

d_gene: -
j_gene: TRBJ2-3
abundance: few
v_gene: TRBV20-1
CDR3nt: TGCAGTGCAAGGGGGGGCGGAGCGGATACGCAGTATTTT
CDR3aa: CSARGGGADTQYF

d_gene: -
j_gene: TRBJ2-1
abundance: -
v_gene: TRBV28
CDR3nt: TGTGCCAGCAGTCACCCTCCCAGGCCCAAGCAGTTCTTC
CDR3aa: CASSHPPRPKQFF

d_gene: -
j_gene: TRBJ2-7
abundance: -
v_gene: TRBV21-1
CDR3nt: TGTGCCAGCAGCAATCCCCCCCATTGGGCACTCACTGACTACGAGCAGTACTTC
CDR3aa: CASSNPPHWALTDYEQYF

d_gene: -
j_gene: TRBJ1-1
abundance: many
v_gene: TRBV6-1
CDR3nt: TGTGCCAGCAGTGAAGGAGGAGGGAGAGCTTTCTTT
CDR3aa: CASSEGGGRAFF

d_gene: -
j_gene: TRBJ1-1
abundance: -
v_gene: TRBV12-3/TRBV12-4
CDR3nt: TGTGCCAGCACCAGGGACATCCAGGCGCGGTTCAACACTGAAGCTTTCTTT
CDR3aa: CASTRDIQARFNTEAFF

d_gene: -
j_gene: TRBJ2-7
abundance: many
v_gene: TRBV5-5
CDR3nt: TGTGCCAGCAGCCCTTCCCGAGACAGGAACTACGAGCAGTACTTC
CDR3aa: CASSPSRDRNYEQYF